This entry features one T cell receptor beta chain sequence. One end of the junction is discordant with germline, which a read error may explain. The data were obtained in a study of relationships among human T cell subsets. TCR alpha and beta CDR3s were amplified from mRNA by semiquantitative ARM-PCR. Exponential amplification used communal superprimers after tagged nested gene-specific primers in ARM-PCR. MiXCR, applied by TCRdb to the multiplex PCR reads, yields one record per CDR3 protein. This sample has around 14,000 distinct CDR3 sequences; 62% occur once, and the top ten carry about a third. This TCR was sampled from a man aged 35 to 55 in good health. Sample: total T cells sorted from blood.

CDR3 loop: CASSYRSQETQYF. Written as DNA, the CDR3 is TGTGCCAGCAGTTACAGGAGCCAAGAGACCCAGTACTTC. The chain links TRBV24-1 to TRBJ2-5, with D perhaps TRBD1 (5 bases). Germline values: CDR1 KGHDR, CDR2 SFDVKD. CDR3 size: 13 residues.